A selection of T cell receptor beta chains follows, all from one sample in a study of T cells in Graves' hyperthyroidism and ophthalmopathy. TCRdb fed the multiplex PCR reads into MiXCR, producing one record per CDR3 protein. The sample has 600,000 or so distinct CDR3 sequences; approximately 15% are singletons. The specimen was blood. All receptors derive from a woman aged 45-59 years with Graves' ophthalmopathy. CDR3s include the opening cysteine and the closing phenylalanine or tryptophan. A D gene is named only where the DNA matches it firmly. Clone size is not always given. Where it is, it says once, few, many or a class for expanded clones.

cdr3_length j_call v_call clone_size d_call cdr3_aa cdr3_nt
10 TRBJ2-1 TRBV7-9 NA NA CASSLDVLIF TGTGCCAGCAGCTTGGACGTCCTAATCTTC
13 TRBJ1-2 TRBV28 many TRBD1 CASSGTGAYGYTF TGTGCCAGCAGTGGGACAGGGGCGTATGGCTACACCTTC
18 TRBJ1-2 TRBV4-3 NA NA CASSQDDSRRRSNYGYTF TGCGCCAGCAGCCAAGATGACAGCCGCCGCCGCTCTAACTATGGCTACACCTTC
15 TRBJ2-7 TRBV5-4 few TRBD2 CASSFEGGRAYEQYF TGTGCCAGCAGCTTTGAAGGCGGGAGGGCCTACGAGCAGTACTTC
15 TRBJ2-2 TRBV9 NA TRBD1 CASSLRQGTTGELFF TGTGCCAGCAGCCTTCGACAGGGGACCACCGGGGAGCTGTTTTTT
14 TRBJ2-1 TRBV20-1 few NA CSARRGLPRNEQFF TGCAGTGCTAGACGGGGACTCCCCCGGAATGAGCAGTTCTTC
13 TRBJ1-4 TRBV4-1 many NA CASSLRVDEKLFF TGCGCCAGCAGCCTAAGGGTAGATGAAAAACTGTTTTTT
16 TRBJ1-5 TRBV4-1 NA NA CASSQDPAEPNQPQHF TGCGCCAGCAGCCAAGATCCTGCAGAACCCAATCAGCCCCAGCATTTT
16 TRBJ2-7 TRBV7-2 many NA CASSLEATHPSYEQYF TGTGCCAGCAGCTTAGAAGCGACTCACCCTTCCTACGAGCAGTACTTC
16 TRBJ2-7 TRBV20-1 many TRBD2 CSAPGLAGGWSYEQYF TGCAGTGCTCCGGGGCTAGCGGGAGGGTGGTCCTACGAGCAGTACTTC
16 TRBJ2-2 TRBV7-9 many NA CASRRQGVGNTGELFF TGTGCCAGCAGGCGGCAGGGCGTTGGGAACACCGGGGAGCTGTTTTTT
12 TRBJ2-1 TRBV5-1 many NA CASSLEGNEQFF TGTGCCAGCAGCTTAGAAGGGAATGAGCAGTTCTTC
17 TRBJ2-2 TRBV7-2 few TRBD2 CASSLLAGGPNTGELFF TGTGCCAGCAGCCTACTAGCGGGAGGGCCGAACACCGGGGAGCTGTTTTTT
15 TRBJ2-7 TRBV6-1 many NA CASSGWGVSSYEQYF TGTGCCAGCAGTGGCTGGGGCGTAAGCTCCTACGAGCAGTACTTC
16 TRBJ1-4 TRBV27 few TRBD1 CASSFQAGRGREKLFF TGTGCCAGCAGTTTTCAGGCGGGCAGGGGGCGCGAAAAACTGTTTTTT
15 TRBJ1-2 TRBV14 NA NA CASSQDVVQIYGYTF TGTGCCAGCAGCCAAGATGTGGTACAAATATATGGCTACACCTTC
15 TRBJ1-5 TRBV28 many TRBD1 CASSKTGGPNQPQHF TGTGCCAGCAGTAAGACAGGGGGGCCCAATCAGCCCCAGCATTTT
17 TRBJ1-2 TRBV4-2 NA NA CASSLISRGHRNYGYTF TGTGCCAGCAGCCTCATCAGTCGCGGACACCGAAACTATGGCTACACCTTC
17 TRBJ1-5 TRBV24-1 NA NA CATSDFPGPYSNQPQHF TGTGCCACCAGTGATTTTCCAGGACCATATAGCAATCAGCCCCAGCATTTT
14 TRBJ2-1 TRBV28 few TRBD2 CASSLSGRYHEQFF TGTGCCAGCAGTCTTAGCGGGAGGTACCATGAGCAGTTCTTC
14 TRBJ2-2 TRBV6-1 NA TRBD2 CATRTSGRSGELFF TGTGCCACCCGGACTAGCGGGAGATCCGGGGAGCTGTTTTTT
13 TRBJ1-2 TRBV28 many NA CASSFGGSYGYTF TGTGCCAGCAGTTTTGGCGGTAGCTATGGCTACACCTTC
12 TRBJ1-2 TRBV9 few NA CASSASNYGYTF TGTGCCAGCAGCGCAAGTAACTATGGCTACACCTTC
15 TRBJ1-2 TRBV19 few NA CASTVRGTKNNGYTF TGTGCCAGTACGGTCAGGGGCACTAAGAACAATGGCTACACCTTC
13 TRBJ2-7 TRBV5-1 few NA CASSWDFTYEQYF TGCGCCAGCAGCTGGGACTTCACCTACGAGCAGTACTTC
14 TRBJ2-7 TRBV29-1 many NA CSVGRVGERYEQYF TGCAGCGTTGGTCGCGTGGGAGAACGCTACGAGCAGTACTTC
15 TRBJ2-7 TRBV4-1 many NA CASSQVVEKPYEQYF TGCGCCAGCAGCCAAGTGGTTGAGAAACCCTACGAGCAGTACTTC
15 TRBJ2-1 TRBV5-8 few TRBD1 CASSLLGQGSNEQFF TGTGCCAGCAGCTTGTTGGGACAGGGGAGCAATGAGCAGTTCTTC
16 TRBJ2-7 TRBV27 many NA CASSRTRGGLNYEQYF TGTGCCAGCAGTCGAACTAGGGGCGGGTTGAACTACGAGCAGTACTTC
14 TRBJ2-3 TRBV20-1 many NA CSARDKWITDTQYF TGCAGTGCTAGAGATAAGTGGATCACAGATACGCAGTATTTT
14 TRBJ2-1 TRBV13 NA TRBD2 CANSNRDYQNEQFF TGTGCCAACAGCAACCGGGACTACCAAAATGAGCAGTTCTTC
10 TRBJ2-1 TRBV20-1 NA NA CSARGDEQFF TGCAGTGCCCGTGGCGATGAGCAGTTCTTC
14 TRBJ1-4 TRBV10-3 NA TRBD1 CAISRGQGDKKLFF TGTGCCATCAGCCGGGGACAGGGGGATAAAAAACTGTTTTTT
13 TRBJ2-1 TRBV7-2 many NA CASSLGAGDEQFF TGTGCCAGCAGCTTAGGGGCTGGGGATGAGCAGTTCTTC
14 TRBJ2-7 TRBV6-1 many NA CASSRRSLAYEQYF TGTGCCAGCAGTCGACGCTCACTAGCCTACGAGCAGTACTTC
15 TRBJ2-1 TRBV11-2 many NA CASSLENRAVDEQFF TGTGCCAGCAGCTTAGAGAACCGGGCCGTGGATGAGCAGTTCTTC
14 TRBJ2-3 TRBV29-1 NA NA CSVDGGTEGDTQYF TGCAGCGTTGATGGGGGGACAGAGGGAGATACGCAGTATTTT
16 TRBJ2-4 TRBV5-1 many NA CASSSGTPMRGDIQYF TGCGCCAGCAGCTCCGGGACACCGATGAGGGGGGACATTCAGTACTTC
18 TRBJ2-7 TRBV28 many TRBD2 CASSSPEGSSGMTYEQYF TGTGCCAGCAGTTCGCCTGAGGGTTCTAGCGGGATGACCTACGAGCAGTACTTC
15 TRBJ2-1 TRBV5-1 many TRBD2 CASSFSGIPLNEQFF TGCGCCAGCAGCTTTAGCGGGATCCCACTCAATGAGCAGTTCTTC
19 TRBJ2-1 TRBV14 few NA CASSQEVFGGSGFDNEQFF TGTGCCAGCAGCCAAGAAGTGTTTGGGGGCAGCGGTTTTGACAATGAGCAGTTCTTC
12 TRBJ1-2 TRBV2 many NA CASRTAGYGYTF TGTGCGAGCAGGACAGCTGGCTATGGCTACACCTTC
17 TRBJ2-5 TRBV27 many TRBD1 CASWRQGDFGRQETQYF TGTGCCAGCTGGAGACAGGGGGACTTTGGTCGTCAAGAGACCCAGTACTTC